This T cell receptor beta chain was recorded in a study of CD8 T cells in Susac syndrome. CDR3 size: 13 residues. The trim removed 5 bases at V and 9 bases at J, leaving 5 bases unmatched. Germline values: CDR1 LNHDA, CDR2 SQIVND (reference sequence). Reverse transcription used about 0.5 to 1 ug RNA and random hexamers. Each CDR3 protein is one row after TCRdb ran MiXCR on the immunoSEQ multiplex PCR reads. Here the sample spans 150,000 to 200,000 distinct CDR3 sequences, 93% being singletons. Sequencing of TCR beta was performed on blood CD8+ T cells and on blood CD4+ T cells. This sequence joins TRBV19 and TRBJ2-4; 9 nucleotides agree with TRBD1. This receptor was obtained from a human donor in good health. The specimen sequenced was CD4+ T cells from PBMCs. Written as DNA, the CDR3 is TGTGCCAGTAGTGCAAGACAGGGGGGCATTCAGTACTTC. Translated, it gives CASSARQGGIQYF.